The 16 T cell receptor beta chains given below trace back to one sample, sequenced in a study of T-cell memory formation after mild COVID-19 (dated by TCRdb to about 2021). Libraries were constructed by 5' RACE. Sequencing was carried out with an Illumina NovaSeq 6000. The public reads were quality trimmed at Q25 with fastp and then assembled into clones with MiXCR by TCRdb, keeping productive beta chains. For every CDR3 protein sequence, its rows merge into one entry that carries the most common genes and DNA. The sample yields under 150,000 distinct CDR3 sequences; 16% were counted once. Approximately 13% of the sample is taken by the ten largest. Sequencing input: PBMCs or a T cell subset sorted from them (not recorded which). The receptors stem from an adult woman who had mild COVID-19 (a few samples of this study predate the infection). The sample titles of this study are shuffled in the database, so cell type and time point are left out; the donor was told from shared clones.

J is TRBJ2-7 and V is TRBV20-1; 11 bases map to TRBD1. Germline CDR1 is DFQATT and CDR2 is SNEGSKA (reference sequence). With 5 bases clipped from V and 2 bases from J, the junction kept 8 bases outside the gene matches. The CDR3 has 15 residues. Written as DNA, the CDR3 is TGCAGTGCTGGAAACCGGGACAGGGGGACCTACGAGCAGTACTTC. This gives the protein CSAGNRDRGTYEQYF.

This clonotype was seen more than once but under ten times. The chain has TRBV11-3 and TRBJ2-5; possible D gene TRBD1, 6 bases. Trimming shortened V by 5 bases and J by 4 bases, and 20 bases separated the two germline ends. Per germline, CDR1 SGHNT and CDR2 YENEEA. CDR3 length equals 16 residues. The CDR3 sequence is CASSPSMGRGTETQYF. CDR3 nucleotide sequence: TGTGCCAGCAGCCCCAGTATGGGCAGGGGAACAGAGACCCAGTACTTC.

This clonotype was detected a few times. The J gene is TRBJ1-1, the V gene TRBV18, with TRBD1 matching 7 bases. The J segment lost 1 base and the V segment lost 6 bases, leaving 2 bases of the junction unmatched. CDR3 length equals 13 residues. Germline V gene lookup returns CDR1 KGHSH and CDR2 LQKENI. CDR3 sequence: CASSRQGNTEAFF. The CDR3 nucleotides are TGTGCCAGCTCGCGACAGGGGAACACTGAAGCTTTCTTT.

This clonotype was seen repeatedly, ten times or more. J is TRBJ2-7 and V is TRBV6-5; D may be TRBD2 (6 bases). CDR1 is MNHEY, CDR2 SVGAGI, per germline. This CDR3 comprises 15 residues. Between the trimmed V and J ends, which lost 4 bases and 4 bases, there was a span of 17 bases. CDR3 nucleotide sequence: TGTGCCAGCAGTTTCGGGCAGGAGGGTCCGTACGAGCAGTACTTC. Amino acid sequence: CASSFGQEGPYEQYF.

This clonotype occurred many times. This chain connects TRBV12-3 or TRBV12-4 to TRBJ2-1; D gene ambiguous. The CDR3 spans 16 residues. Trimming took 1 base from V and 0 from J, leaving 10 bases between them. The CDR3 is CASSLEARVSYNEQFF. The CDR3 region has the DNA TGTGCCAGCAGTTTAGAGGCCCGGGTCTCCTACAATGAGCAGTTCTTC.

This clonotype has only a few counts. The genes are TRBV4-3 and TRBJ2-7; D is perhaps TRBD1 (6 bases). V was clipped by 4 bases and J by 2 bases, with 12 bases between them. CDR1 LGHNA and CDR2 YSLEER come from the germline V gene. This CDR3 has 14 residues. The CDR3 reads CASSLWTDTYEQYF. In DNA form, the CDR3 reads TGCGCCAGCAGCCTATGGACAGACACCTACGAGCAGTACTTC.

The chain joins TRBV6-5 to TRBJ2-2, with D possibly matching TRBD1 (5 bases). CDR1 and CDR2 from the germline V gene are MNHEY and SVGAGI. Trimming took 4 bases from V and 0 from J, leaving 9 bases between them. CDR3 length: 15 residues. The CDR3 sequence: CASSSGRANTGELFF. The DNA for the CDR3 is TGTGCCAGCAGTTCCGGCAGGGCGAACACCGGGGAGCTGTTTTTT.

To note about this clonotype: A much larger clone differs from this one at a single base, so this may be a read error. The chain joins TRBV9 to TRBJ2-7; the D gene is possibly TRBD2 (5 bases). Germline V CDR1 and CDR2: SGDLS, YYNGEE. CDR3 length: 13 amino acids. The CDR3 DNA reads TGTGCCAGCATCGTAGATCCGGGGTACGAGCAGTACTTC. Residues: CASIVDPGYEQYF.

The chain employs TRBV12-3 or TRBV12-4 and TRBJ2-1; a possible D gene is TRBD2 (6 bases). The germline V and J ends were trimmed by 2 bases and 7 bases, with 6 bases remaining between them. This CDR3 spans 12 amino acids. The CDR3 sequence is CASSLLANEQFF. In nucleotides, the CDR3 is TGTGCCAGCAGTTTACTAGCGAATGAGCAGTTCTTC.

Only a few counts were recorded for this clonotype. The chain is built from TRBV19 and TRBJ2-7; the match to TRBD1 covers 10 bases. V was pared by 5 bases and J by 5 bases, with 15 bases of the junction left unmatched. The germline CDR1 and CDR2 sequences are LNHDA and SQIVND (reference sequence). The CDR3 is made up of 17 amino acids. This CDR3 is CASSDRGRQGAKNEQYF. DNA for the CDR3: TGTGCCAGTAGTGACAGGGGCCGACAGGGGGCGAAGAACGAGCAGTACTTC.

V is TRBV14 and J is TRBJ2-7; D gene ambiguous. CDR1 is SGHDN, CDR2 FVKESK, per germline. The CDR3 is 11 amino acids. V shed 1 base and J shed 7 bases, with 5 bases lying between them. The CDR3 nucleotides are TGTGCCAGCAGCCAAGGCTTGGAGCAGTACTTC. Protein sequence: CASSQGLEQYF. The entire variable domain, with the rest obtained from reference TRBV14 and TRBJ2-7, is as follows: EAGVTQFPSHSVIEKGQTVTLRCDPISGHDNLYWYRRVMGKEIKFLLHFVKESKQDESGMPNNRFLAERTGGTYSTLKVQPAELEDSGVYFCASSQGLEQYFGPGTRLTVT.

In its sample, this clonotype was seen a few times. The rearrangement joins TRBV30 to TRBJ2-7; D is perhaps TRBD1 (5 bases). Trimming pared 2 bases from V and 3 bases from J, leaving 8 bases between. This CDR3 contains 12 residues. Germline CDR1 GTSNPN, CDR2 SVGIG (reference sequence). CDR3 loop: CAWSNQGYEQYF. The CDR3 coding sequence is TGTGCCTGGAGTAACCAGGGCTACGAGCAGTACTTC.

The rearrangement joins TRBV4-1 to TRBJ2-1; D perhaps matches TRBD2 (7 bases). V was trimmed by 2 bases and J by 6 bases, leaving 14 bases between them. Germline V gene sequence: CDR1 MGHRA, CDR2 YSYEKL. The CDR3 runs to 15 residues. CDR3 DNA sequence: TGCGCCAGCAGCCAAAGGGGGGGGTTAGGCAATGAGCAGTTCTTC. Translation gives CASSQRGGLGNEQFF.

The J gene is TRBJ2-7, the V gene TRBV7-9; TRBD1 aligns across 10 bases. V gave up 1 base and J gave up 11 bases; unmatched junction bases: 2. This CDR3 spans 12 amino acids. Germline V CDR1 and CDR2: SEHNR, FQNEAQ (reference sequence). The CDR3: CASSLEGQGEYF. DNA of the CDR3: TGTGCCAGCAGCTTAGAAGGACAGGGGGAGTACTTC.

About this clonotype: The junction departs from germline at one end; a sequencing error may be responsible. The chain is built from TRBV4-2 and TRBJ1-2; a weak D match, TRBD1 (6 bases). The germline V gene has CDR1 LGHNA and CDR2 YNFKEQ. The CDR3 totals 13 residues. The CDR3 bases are TGTGCCAGCAGCCAAGCCGGGGGCTCAGGGATGGTCTTC. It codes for CASSQAGGSGMVF.

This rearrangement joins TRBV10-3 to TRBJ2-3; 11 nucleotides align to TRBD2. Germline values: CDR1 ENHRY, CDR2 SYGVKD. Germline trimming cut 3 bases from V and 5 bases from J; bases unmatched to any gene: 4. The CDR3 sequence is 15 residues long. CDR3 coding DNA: TGTGCCATCAGTGATCTTACTAGCGGGAGAGATACGCAGTATTTT. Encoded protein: CAISDLTSGRDTQYF.